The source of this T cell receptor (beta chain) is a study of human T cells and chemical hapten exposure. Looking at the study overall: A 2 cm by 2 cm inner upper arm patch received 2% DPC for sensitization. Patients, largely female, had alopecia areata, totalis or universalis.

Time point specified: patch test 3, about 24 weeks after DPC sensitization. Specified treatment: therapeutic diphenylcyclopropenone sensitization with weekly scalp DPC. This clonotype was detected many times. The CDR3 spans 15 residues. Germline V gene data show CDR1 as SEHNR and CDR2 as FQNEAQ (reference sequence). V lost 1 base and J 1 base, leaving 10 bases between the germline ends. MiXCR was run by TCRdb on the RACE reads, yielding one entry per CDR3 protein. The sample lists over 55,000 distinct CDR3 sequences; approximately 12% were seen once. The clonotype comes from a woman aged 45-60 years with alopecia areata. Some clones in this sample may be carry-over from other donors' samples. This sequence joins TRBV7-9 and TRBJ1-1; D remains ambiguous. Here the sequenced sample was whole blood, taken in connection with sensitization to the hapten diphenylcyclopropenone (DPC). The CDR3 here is CASSLESGWNTEAFF. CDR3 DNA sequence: TGTGCCAGCAGCTTAGAAAGTGGGTGGAACACTGAAGCTTTCTTT.